This T cell receptor (beta chain) was obtained from a study of T cells after posttransplantation cyclophosphamide (TCRdb year 2016). At the level of the whole study: T cell repertoire reconstitution was tracked by TRB sequencing after myeloablative bone marrow transplantation in which posttransplantation cyclophosphamide was used as GVHD prophylaxis. Antigen receptor sequencing covered samples from about 40 PTCy-treated patients and 16 of their related bone marrow donors. TRB sequencing was performed on blood from all 35 or so PTCy patients with 1-year posttransplant specimens. Up to 3 additional blood samples from 2 to 5.2 years after transplant were also TRB-sequenced in 3 patients, as was pretransplant blood from several patients. Because TRA and TRB clonality were tightly correlated in roughly 10 samples, subsequent TCR analyses were focused on TRB only. Public TRB sequences were searched against a database of over 3,500 sequences associated with responses to pathogens, tumor antigens, self-antigens and alloantigens. The full study reports these points: The TRB repertoires of T cells infiltrating skin or GI tract showed only limited overlap with the TRB repertoires of T cells in blood. Across roughly 49 patients, TRB clonality was highly associated with recipient CMV seropositivity and CMV reactivation, and diversity in PTCy patients was similar to diversity in CNI/methotrexate controls. Donor-recipient similarity was low at 1-2 months but rose over the first year, and later blood repertoires were often dominated by donor CD8+ memory clones.

Including the terminal cysteine and phenylalanine, the CDR3 comprises 13 residues. The entry retains the CDR3 DNA only, 39 bases that are in frame from base 1. The germline V gene gives CDR1 as SGHTA and CDR2 as FQGTGA. V is shortened by 5 bases, J by 1 base, and the region joining them spans 8 bases. TRB sequencing was run on genomic DNA with either the immunoSEQ assay at survey resolution or the hsTCRB kit. In the paper's pipeline: The immunoSEQ software handled initial read processing, and the LymphoSeq R package was used for repertoire analyses. Clonality was computed as 1 minus normalized Shannon entropy; Gini coefficient was also calculated for each TRB dataset. Phenotypes of unsorted samples were inferred by mapping TRB sequences from sorted subsets of the recipient or donor onto unsorted samples of the same recipient. TCRdb took this table from immuneACCESS and kept in-frame rearrangements with V and J called. Such tables lack part of the clones; where checked against another copy, unresolved V genes explain under half of the gap, and the rest is unexplained. D and trimming were read from the DNA, whereas the V and J calls and clone size are those reported in that table. Here the sample has roughly 32,000 clones; under 95% occur a single time. The ten largest make up just under 0.25% of the sample.

Naive T cells were defined as viable CD3+CD4+ or CD3+CD8+ cells that were CCR7+CD45RA+CD45RO-CD95-CD27+CD28+. Peripheral blood samples were provided by related bone marrow donors on the day of marrow donation. Mononuclear cells from peripheral blood and bone marrow were separated by Ficoll-Hypaque density centrifugation and then cryopreserved. CD4+ and CD8+ T cells, including naive and memory subsets, were sorted by FACS on a FACSAria II. Comment on this clone: Its antigen is unknown. No base quality information exists; no much larger clone differs at one position.

The clonotype was recovered from a woman aged 55-70 years in good health, CMV-negative, and a related stem cell transplant donor. The rearrangement combines TRBV7-3 with TRBJ1-1, and TRBD1 may be the D gene, going by 5 matching bases. The sample was naive CD4+ T cells sorted from PBMCs. The DNA sequence is TGTGCCAGCAGCCAAGACAGGAACACTGAAGCTTTCTTT. Protein translation: CASSQDRNTEAFF.